This T cell receptor beta chain emerged from a study of blood T cell repertoires in COVID-19 (TCRdb year 2020). Study-level background: Samples from collaborators originated in the United States, Italy and Spain and spanned both the acute and convalescent phases of COVID-19. Where available, HLA class I and class II types were taken from metadata supplied by the sample provider and were not determined by assay-based typing. Subjects who had been exposed to COVID-19, were actively infected with it, or had recovered from it provided the deeply sampled blood TCRbeta repertoires that made up the dataset. The prospective study material was composed of cDNA or gDNA derived from T cells, B-cell-depleted T cells, or PBMCs. Samples came from the ongoing ImmuneRACE study (first 160 participants) plus 1,254 subjects from 6 global collaborators. The repertoires were made available in a free public database intended to serve as a resource for research on the immune response to SARS-CoV-2. Nearly every sample came with metadata listing a de-identified subject ID, COVID-19 status, age in years and sex. What the study reported, not specific to this receptor: The amount of clinical and demographic metadata varied by source and participant and was provided uncurated.

In Seattle, one collaborating source enrolled patients while the infection was active and tracked those patients longitudinally over the course of disease. The collaborating institutions used their own protocols to collect whole blood in K2EDTA tubes. Collaborator samples were shipped for TCRbeta analysis as frozen whole blood, isolated PBMCs, or DNA extracted from either sample type. TCRbeta CDR3 regions were amplified from genomic DNA using the immunoSEQ Assay, a bias-controlled multiplex PCR. Per the authors' processing: Nucleated cell counts per sample were estimated from amplification of reference gene primers within the assay. To quantify the absolute abundance of each unique TCRbeta CDR3 rearrangement, sequence reads were collapsed and filtered. For each sample, productive Simpson clonality was calculated as the square root of Simpson's diversity index over productive rearrangements. The immuneACCESS repertoire file appears here via TCRdb, limited to in-frame rearrangements. These files lack a portion of the clones; in checked studies, under half of the deficit traces to unresolved V genes, and the cause of the others is not known. From that table come the V and J calls and clone size; the DNA was used to work out D and trimming. The sample table records more than 200,000 clones; approximately 86% of these occur just once. Over 4% of the sample is taken by the ten largest.

Of note for this clone: This receptor's antigen is unknown. No base quality values were provided; no much bigger clone lies one nucleotide off.

The clonotype originates from a woman aged 55-69 years with COVID-19, enrolled during active disease. Input material: peripheral blood.

The DNA sequence reads TGTGCCAGCAGCCCAACAGGGGGCGCTTTCTACGAGCAGTACTTC. Its coded protein is CASSPTGGAFYEQYF. Here the chain combines TRBV6-2 or TRBV6-3 and TRBJ2-7; the junction holds 9 bases that match TRBD1. Here V drops 6 bases and J drops 3 bases, and the junction holds 9 bases not matched to any gene. Including cysteine and phenylalanine, the CDR3 has 15 amino acids. This entry keeps only the CDR3 DNA: 45 bases, framed from base 1. CDR1 and CDR2 were assigned from the germline V gene as MNHEY and SVGEGT.